One T cell receptor beta chain is described in this entry. Its antigen is undetermined. The data are from a study of T cells in Graves' hyperthyroidism and ophthalmopathy. Regarding the study as a whole: Ophthalmopathy was identified by the model a median about 6 months ahead of onset. Most clonotypes expanded in the thyroid (above 0.001) were also present in blood. Classification by a 13 V-J model distinguished ophthalmopathy from stable hyperthyroidism.

Regions amplified from RNA transcripts were the TCR beta CDR3 regions. The TCR CDR3 was amplified in a first-round RT-PCR using the HTBI primer set. Each CDR3 protein is one row after TCRdb ran MiXCR on the multiplex PCR reads. The repertoire includes 500,000 to 600,000 distinct CDR3 sequences, 40% to 55% of them detected once, and around 19% sits in the top ten. Germline CDR1 MRHNA, CDR2 SNTAGT. The germline V and J ends were trimmed by 6 bases and 6 bases, with 12 bases remaining between them. The length of the CDR3 is 13 residues. The sequence was obtained from an adult woman with Graves' disease, either hyperthyroidism or ophthalmopathy (not recorded which). Sample: peripheral blood or thyroid tissue (not recorded which). V and J are TRBV6-4 and TRBJ2-1; TRBD2 is a possible D gene (7 bases). The CDR3 DNA is TGTGCCAGCAGGAGGGGGGGCAGCAATGAGCAGTTCTTC. The encoded protein is CASRRGGSNEQFF.